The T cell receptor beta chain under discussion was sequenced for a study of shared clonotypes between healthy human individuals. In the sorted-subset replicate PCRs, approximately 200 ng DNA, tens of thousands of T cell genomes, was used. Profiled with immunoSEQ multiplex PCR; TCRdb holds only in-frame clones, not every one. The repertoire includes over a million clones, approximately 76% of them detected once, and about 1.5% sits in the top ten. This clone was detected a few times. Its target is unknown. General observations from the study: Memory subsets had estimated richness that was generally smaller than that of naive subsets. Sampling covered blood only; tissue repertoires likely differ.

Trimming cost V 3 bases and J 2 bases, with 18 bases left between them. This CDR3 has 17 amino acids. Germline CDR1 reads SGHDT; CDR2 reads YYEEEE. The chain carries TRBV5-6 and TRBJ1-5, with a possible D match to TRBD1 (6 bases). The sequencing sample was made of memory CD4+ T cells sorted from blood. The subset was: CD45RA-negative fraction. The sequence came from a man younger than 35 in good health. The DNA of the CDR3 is TGTGCCAGCAGCTCGTCTTTGAGGGGGGTCGGCAATCAGCCCCAGCATTTT. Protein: CASSSSLRGVGNQPQHF.